This record concerns one TCR beta chain sequence. This clone was detected only once. Its antigen is still unknown. Per-base qualities were not stored, and no clone one base away is much larger. The sample belongs to a study of T cells in placental villitis. General notes on the study: The study tested an allograft-versus-infection hypothesis by comparing placental TCR-beta repertoires in villitis of unknown etiology, unaffected controls matched for gestational age, and infectious villitis.

Amplification of TCR-beta CDR3 regions from genomic DNA was performed with the immunoSEQ v4 bias-controlled multiplex PCR assay, which was run blinded to group allocation. Reference gene primers were added alongside TCR-beta primers to estimate nucleated cell and T cell quantities per sample. Sequencing of the libraries was performed on an Illumina MiSeq with a 100-cycle paired-end protocol. Per the source publication's procedure: In the immunoSEQ Analyzer software, diversity and richness were calculated, with richness measured by iChao1 and clonality based on Pielou evenness and Shannon diversity on a 0-1 scale where a higher value means less diversity. CDR3 amino acid sequences with V/J genes were queried against VDJdb for CMV, EBV and influenza A specificities using confidence 3 and substitution 2. The Morisita-Horn index was used to assess how much TCR-beta amino acid clonotypes overlapped between the villitis of unknown etiology, infectious villitis and control repertoires. What TCRdb holds here is the immuneACCESS table cut down to in-frame rearrangements. Part of the clones is not present; checked against another copy, under half of the missing clones reflect an unresolved V gene, and the others are unexplained. That table furnishes V, J and clone size, whereas the DNA furnished D and trimming. This sample has about 2,500 clones in its table, and around 86% of those were observed once. The ten largest make up around 48% of the sample.

The study included five infectious villitis placentae (four with confirmed cytomegalovirus and one with Toxoplasma gondii), and these placentae were not matched to the other groups. Mothers with infectious villitis were younger, had smaller fetuses, and delivered preterm or experienced intrauterine demise in two cases. After delivery, the placentae were collected and evaluated both grossly and histologically, and only then was archival tissue selected. Five 10-micron scrolls were cut from each FFPE block, and DNA was isolated using the AllPrep DNA/RNA FFPE Tissue kit. NanoDrop was used to check DNA concentration and purity, and a Bioanalyzer was used to assess RNA quality. Broader findings and caveats from the paper: Bulk tissue sequencing could not distinguish helper, regulatory or cytotoxic T cells, nor maternal versus fetal T cells, and excluded gamma-delta receptors. CMV-specific clone frequencies were higher in infectious CMV cases than in villitis of unknown etiology (approximately 0.01 vs 0.00094), which did not differ from controls. Paraffin blocks contained small amounts of decidua, so some captured T cells, especially in controls, may have been decidual rather than villous infiltrates.

Unmatched junction bases come to 0, with V trimmed by 1 base and J by 2 bases. Its CDR3 holds 14 amino acids, cysteine through phenylalanine. This entry keeps only the CDR3 DNA: 42 bases, framed from base 1. Reading the germline V gene (reference sequence) gives CDR1 SGHKS and CDR2 YYEKEE. This clonotype originated in a human patient with infectious villitis; the placental T cells may come from both mother and fetus. This chain is built from TRBV5-5 and TRBJ1-5; 7 central bases correspond to TRBD1. Sample: placental tissue containing maternal and fetal cells. The CDR3 region: CASSLTGGNQPQHF. At the DNA level, the sequence is TGTGCCAGCAGCTTGACAGGGGGCAATCAGCCCCAGCATTTT.